These 4 T cell receptor beta chains originate from one sample sequenced in a study of OX40 agonist ivuxolimab in advanced cancers. Here immunoSEQ multiplex PCR was the method, and the copy in TCRdb shows in-frame clones only, minus some. The data hold 84,000 or so clones, with 84% observed a single time. The source was CD4+ or CD8+ T cells sorted from blood, collected in a trial of the OX40 agonist ivuxolimab. These receptors were taken from an adult with an advanced solid tumor such as melanoma, head and neck, liver or kidney cancer.

The chain couples TRBV5-1 to TRBJ1-1, with D unclear. V lost 1 base, J lost 4 bases, and 14 bases lay in between. The CDR3 extends over 15 amino acids. CDR1 is SGHRS, CDR2 YFSETQ, per germline. The CDR3 bases are TGCGCCAGCAGCTTGAGTTCACGGTGGGTCACTGAAGCTTTCTTT. Translating gives CASSLSSRWVTEAFF.

V is TRBV28 and J is TRBJ1-2; D gene unclear. The V gene's germline CDR1 is MDHEN and CDR2 SYDVKM. The CDR3 consists of 13 residues. V was cut by 5 bases and J by 6 bases, with 13 bases left in between. CDR3 in amino acids: CASSKFALDGYTF. The CDR3 region has the DNA TGTGCCAGCAGTAAATTCGCTTTGGATGGCTACACCTTC.

The CDR3 is CASSVGTGVYTF. Written as DNA, the CDR3 is TGTGCCAGCAGCGTAGGGACAGGCGTCTACACCTTC. This sequence joins TRBV9 and TRBJ1-2; 7 bases map to TRBD1. The CDR3 runs 12 residues. The germline V gene has CDR1 SGDLS and CDR2 YYNGEE. With V trimmed by 0 bases and J by 10 bases, 3 bases remained unmatched. Full variable domain (outside the CDR3, taken from reference TRBV9 and TRBJ1-2): DSGVTQTPKHLITATGQRVTLRCSPRSGDLSVYWYQQSLDQGLQFLIQYYNGEERAKGNILERFSAQQFPDLHSELNLSSLELGDSALYFCASSVGTGVYTFGSGTRLTVV.

V and J are TRBV23-1 and TRBJ1-5; 7 nucleotides align to TRBD1. TRBV23-1 is an open reading frame whose function is uncertain. The junction had 15 bases not matched to a gene; V was cut back by 4 bases and J by 0 bases. The CDR3 sequence is 19 residues long. CDR3 nucleotide sequence: TGCGCCAGCAGTCCCAATTCTAAGCGGGACAGCCTTAGCAATCAGCCCCAGCATTTT. The encoded protein is CASSPNSKRDSLSNQPQHF.